This T cell receptor (beta chain) appears in the sequencing data of a study of vaccination effects on CD4 cells after COVID-19. Study results and limitations: In the study, convalescent patients were few, and early post-infection timepoints were absent.

With respect to this clone: Its antigen is unknown.

Expansion with viral peptide pools was applied to antigen-specific CD4+ T cells by the ViraFEST assay prior to sequencing. Culture proceeded for about ten days, and CD4+ T cells were then isolated. Two-dose BNT162b2 or mRNA-1273 vaccination was given to participants. Assay used: immunoSEQ multiplex PCR; TCRdb lists only in-frame clones, some missing. The sample records tens of thousands of clones, 60% to 75% being singletons. The CDR3 covers 13 residues. Germline V gives CDR1 SNHLY, CDR2 FYNNEI. Trimming took off 2 bases at V and 0 bases at J, with 4 bases between the two ends. The gene calls are TRBV2 and TRBJ1-1; unclear D gene. This specimen consisted of CD4+ T cells from PBMCs cultured with HCoV-OC43 spike peptides, obtained after COVID-19 vaccination. As to subset: HCoV-OC43 spike overlapping peptide pool stimulation. This receptor was obtained from a human donor who received a COVID-19 vaccine. CDR3 loop: CASSEWVNTEAFF. For the CDR3, the DNA is TGTGCCAGCAGTGAATGGGTGAACACTGAAGCTTTCTTT.